This entry lists 25 T cell receptor beta chains sequenced from one sample in a study of cytomegalovirus exposure and HLA in healthy donors. 13 Jbeta primers and 60 Vbeta primers were used for the PCR. The assay was immunoSEQ multiplex PCR, and TCRdb's table has in-frame clones only and misses some. The sample has about 94,000 clones; 70% to 85% are singletons. Sequencing was done on a sample of PBMCs. These TCRs come from a human donor in good health.

CDR3 bases: TGTGCCACCAGCAGAGATCGGGTGAACACTGAAGCTTTCTTT. As protein: CATSRDRVNTEAFF. The gene calls are TRBV15 and TRBJ1-1, with no clear D. CDR1 and CDR2 from the germline V gene are LNHNV and YYDKDF (reference sequence). Trimming took 0 bases from V and 0 from J, leaving 5 bases between them. The CDR3 has 14 amino acids.

The chain couples TRBV6-1 to TRBJ2-7, with a tentative D call TRBD1 (6 bases). The CDR3 loop spans 15 amino acids. V was clipped by 6 bases and J by 7 bases, with 22 bases between them. Germline CDR1 is MNHNS and CDR2 is SASEGT. CDR3 DNA sequence: TGTGCCAGCAGGGGAATAGGACAGTCCCTCCGGGAGCAGTACTTC. Translation: CASRGIGQSLREQYF.

The rearrangement joins TRBV5-1 to TRBJ2-1; 8 bases align to TRBD2. V shed 4 bases, J shed 6 bases, and the junction held 12 bases outside the gene matches. Germline V gene lookup returns CDR1 SGHRS and CDR2 YFSETQ. The CDR3 extends over 16 amino acids. The CDR3 region has the DNA TGCGCCAGCAGCCCAGGAGACGGGAGGGCCGGCAATGAGCAGTTCTTC. Its protein product is CASSPGDGRAGNEQFF.

The chain joins TRBV11-3 to TRBJ2-5; no clear D gene. Germline assignment: CDR1 SGHNT and CDR2 YENEEA. The CDR3 extends over 13 amino acids. Trimming shortened V by 4 bases and J by 6 bases, and 12 bases separated the two germline ends. CDR3 bases: TGTGCCAGCAGCTCCGACCGCGGAAAGACCCAGTACTTC. Protein sequence: CASSSDRGKTQYF.

The chain is built from TRBV5-1 and TRBJ2-7; D could derive from TRBD1 or TRBD2 (5 bases each). The CDR3 length is 14 residues. V was trimmed by 4 bases and J by 6 bases, leaving 17 bases between them. Germline values: CDR1 SGHRS, CDR2 YFSETQ. CDR3 loop: CASSLEAQGLEQYF. In DNA, the CDR3 is TGCGCCAGCAGCCTGGAGGCCCAGGGTCTCGAGCAGTACTTC.

With regard to this clone: A read error may account for a junction end that differs from germline. This chain joins TRBV7-7 and TRBJ2-3; D is perhaps TRBD1 (5 bases). The CDR3 runs to 14 residues. Germline-derived CDR1 and CDR2 are SSHAT and FNYEAQ (reference sequence). This CDR3 is CASSLVAGSDTQYF. CDR3 bases: TGTGCTAGCAGCTTAGTGGCAGGGTCAGATACGCAGTATTTT.

The chain links TRBV2 to TRBJ2-2; the match to TRBD1 covers 7 bases. Germline V lookup: CDR1 SNHLY, CDR2 FYNNEI. V lost 10 bases to trimming and J lost 4 bases; unmatched junction nucleotides: 15. The CDR3 covers 16 residues. CDR3 in amino acids: CANRPDRAAGTGELFF. The CDR3 DNA is TGTGCCAACAGGCCAGACAGGGCTGCGGGCACCGGGGAGCTGTTTTTT.

The chain employs TRBV5-6 and TRBJ2-7; D is unresolved. Trimming pared 0 bases from V and 3 bases from J, leaving 16 bases between. The germline V gene encodes CDR1 SGHDT and CDR2 YYEEEE. This CDR3 has 16 amino acids. The CDR3 loop reads CASSLAVLGSNYEQYF. The CDR3 DNA follows: TGTGCCAGCAGCTTGGCCGTACTGGGCTCGAACTACGAGCAGTACTTC.

The J gene is TRBJ1-6, the V gene TRBV19, with TRBD1 identical over 7 bases. This CDR3 has 18 residues. V gave up 6 bases and J gave up 0 bases; unmatched junction bases: 11. CDR1 and CDR2 from the germline V gene are LNHDA and SQIVND (reference sequence). The CDR3 is CASSPRTGQSSYNSPLHF. In DNA form, the CDR3 reads TGTGCCAGTAGCCCCCGGACAGGCCAGAGCTCCTATAATTCACCCCTCCACTTT.

The V and J genes are TRBV30 and TRBJ1-1; TRBD1 aligns across 7 bases. CDR1 is GTSNPN and CDR2 is SVGIG in the germline V gene (reference sequence). J lost 1 base, V lost 5 bases, and 4 bases had no gene match. The CDR3 is 13 amino acids. As DNA, the CDR3 is TGTGCCTGGGAACAGGGGACGAACACTGAAGCTTTCTTT. Residues: CAWEQGTNTEAFF.

Here the CDR3 reads CASSPRDRVKREQYF. The DNA for the CDR3 is TGCGCCAGCAGCCCCCGGGACAGGGTGAAGCGCGAGCAGTACTTC. V usage is TRBV5-1 and J usage is TRBJ2-7; 9 bases map to TRBD1. Trimming removed 4 bases from V and 6 bases from J; junction bases left unmatched: 11. The CDR3 loop spans 15 amino acids. Per germline, CDR1 SGHRS and CDR2 YFSETQ. Based on the CDR3 plus reference TRBV5-1 and TRBJ2-7, the full variable domain is KAGVTQTPRYLIKTRGQQVTLSCSPISGHRSVSWYQQTPGQGLQFLFEYFSETQRNKGNFPGRFSGRQFSNSRSEMNVSTLELGDSALYLCASSPRDRVKREQYFGPGTRLTVT.

V is TRBV27 and J is TRBJ2-7; the match to TRBD1 covers 7 bases. The germline CDR1 and CDR2 sequences are MNHEY and SMNVEV (reference sequence). This CDR3 contains 13 residues. Losses at the gene ends were 6 bases for V and 6 bases for J; bases not matched to a gene: 8. The CDR3, as DNA: TGTGCCAGCAGCCACAGGGGTTGGAGCGAGCAGTACTTC. Translating gives CASSHRGWSEQYF.

The rearrangement links TRBV28 to TRBJ2-5, with 7 bases that match TRBD2. The CDR3 sequence is 13 residues long. CDR1 and CDR2 from the germline V gene are MDHEN and SYDVKM. With 6 bases clipped from V and 3 bases from J, the junction kept 4 bases outside the gene matches. The CDR3 loop is CASRRAGEETQYF. In nucleotides, the CDR3 is TGTGCCAGCAGACGGGCGGGAGAAGAGACCCAGTACTTC.

The sample holds a few counts of this clone. This sequence joins TRBV27 and TRBJ2-7; 11 bases align to TRBD1. J lost 4 bases, V lost 6 bases, and 8 bases had no gene match. This CDR3 comprises 15 residues. Germline-derived CDR1 and CDR2 are MNHEY and SMNVEV (reference sequence). The CDR3 region is CASSHLGTGGYEQYF. The CDR3 bases are TGTGCCAGCAGCCACCTGGGGACAGGGGGTTACGAGCAGTACTTC.

V is TRBV11-2 and J is TRBJ2-5; 7 positions agree with TRBD1. V gave up 5 bases and J gave up 2 bases; unmatched junction bases: 8. The germline V gene has CDR1 SGHAT and CDR2 FQNNGV. The CDR3 is 15 amino acids. For the CDR3, the DNA is TGTGCCAGCAGCGAAAGCAGGGGGATACAAGAGACCCAGTACTTC. It is translated as CASSESRGIQETQYF.

The CDR3 DNA sequence: TGTGCCAGCAGCCACCACAGGGTTGGGTACGAGCAGTACTTC. It specifies CASSHHRVGYEQYF. The V gene is TRBV7-9, the J gene TRBJ2-7, with D tentatively TRBD1 (6 bases). The length of the CDR3 is 14 residues. V lost 5 bases and J lost 4, with 15 bases in between. Germline V gene lookup returns CDR1 SEHNR and CDR2 FQNEAQ (reference sequence).

The chain carries TRBV6-5 and TRBJ2-2, with 8 bases aligning to TRBD1. Germline lookup yields CDR1 MNHEY and CDR2 SVGAGI. After removal of 5 bases from V and 3 bases from J, the junction contained 5 bases not matched to a gene. There are 15 residues in the CDR3. Here the CDR3 reads CASSPDRGDTGELFF. CDR3 DNA sequence: TGTGCCAGCAGTCCAGACAGGGGTGACACCGGGGAGCTGTTTTTT.

This chain connects TRBV27 to TRBJ2-6, with 9 bases identical to TRBD1. V was pared by 5 bases and J by 0 bases, with 11 bases of the junction left unmatched. Germline V gene data show CDR1 as MNHEY and CDR2 as SMNVEV (reference sequence). There are 19 residues in the CDR3. The CDR3 coding sequence is TGTGCCAGCAGTCCCTACGGGACAGGGTTGGTCTCTGGGGCCAACGTCCTGACTTTC. This codes for CASSPYGTGLVSGANVLTF.

The chain carries TRBV10-3 and TRBJ1-1; D possibly corresponds to TRBD1 (5 bases). CDR1 and CDR2 (germline): ENHRY, SYGVKD. The CDR3 spans 15 residues. Deletions cut 4 bases from V and 1 base from J, with 13 bases between. DNA of the CDR3: TGTGCCATCAGTGCGGCCGGGGGGTCGAACACTGAAGCTTTCTTT. It is translated as CAISAAGGSNTEAFF.

V usage is TRBV7-2 and J usage is TRBJ1-1; the match to TRBD1 covers 8 bases. Germline CDR1 reads SGHTA; CDR2 reads FQGNSA. The CDR3 loop spans 14 amino acids. The V gene end was trimmed by 5 bases and the J gene end by 8 bases; junction bases not matched to a gene: 10. The CDR3 here is CASSPRTGTGEAFF. As DNA, the CDR3 is TGTGCCAGCAGCCCGCGGACAGGGACGGGGGAAGCTTTCTTT.

V is TRBV7-2 and J is TRBJ2-1, with TRBD2 matching 9 bases. This CDR3 has 18 residues. Germline V gene data show CDR1 as SGHTA and CDR2 as FQGNSA. Trimming cost V 0 bases and J 2 bases; bases outside gene matches: 8. The CDR3 sequence is CASSLAASGKPTYNEQFF. The CDR3 region has the DNA TGTGCCAGCAGCTTAGCGGCTAGCGGGAAACCGACCTACAATGAGCAGTTCTTC.

CDR3 amino acids: CASSPSDRRNTEAFF. As DNA, the CDR3 is TGTGCCAGCAGCCCCTCCGACAGGAGGAACACTGAAGCTTTCTTT. J is TRBJ1-1 and V is TRBV5-4; the D gene is possibly TRBD1 (6 bases). This CDR3 comprises 15 residues. V lost 4 bases to trimming and J lost 1 base, with 14 bases between them. In germline, CDR1 is SGHNT, CDR2 YYREEE (reference sequence).

The chain joins TRBV11-2 to TRBJ1-1; no reliable D call. The germline CDR1 and CDR2 sequences are SGHAT and FQNNGV. CDR3 size: 11 residues. V shed 4 bases and J shed 10 bases, with 10 bases lying between them. The DNA for the CDR3 is TGTGCCAGCAGCTCCGGGGTGGGAGCTTTCTTT. The encoded protein is CASSSGVGAFF.

The chain employs TRBV19 and TRBJ1-1, with a tentative D call TRBD1 (5 bases). Germline values: CDR1 LNHDA, CDR2 SQIVND (reference sequence). This CDR3 spans 16 amino acids. V was pared by 5 bases and J by 4 bases, with 20 bases between. Written as DNA, the CDR3 is TGTGCCAGTAGTCCGCCCGGGGGGAGGATATTCACTGAAGCTTTCTTT. It translates to CASSPPGGRIFTEAFF.

This chain uses TRBV5-6 with TRBJ1-1, with 8 bases fitting TRBD1. The CDR3 has 12 amino acids. V shed 0 bases and J 11 bases; nucleotides not matched to a gene: 3. Germline lookup yields CDR1 SGHDT and CDR2 YYEEEE. DNA for the CDR3: TGTGCCAGCAGCTTGGGACAGGGGTGGGCTTTCTTT. Protein sequence: CASSLGQGWAFF.